This T cell receptor beta chain was identified during a study of T cell clonotyping in hematopoietic cell transplantation. V was shortened by 4 bases and J by 5 bases, with 15 bases between the two germline ends. This CDR3 comprises 14 residues. The germline V gene has CDR1 ENHRY and CDR2 SYGVKD. Specified time point: recipient sample about 28 days before transplant, after cytoreduction. TCRdb's table, derived via immunoSEQ multiplex PCR, lists solely in-frame clones and lacks some. The sample has some 29,000 clones; 82% are singletons. The rearrangement uses TRBV10-3 and TRBJ2-7; perhaps TRBD2 as D (5 bases). The source is a man between 35 and 55 years old with acute myeloid leukemia. Some clones in this sample may be carry-over from other donors' samples. Source: peripheral blood mononuclear cells, taken before stem cell transplant. Here the CDR3 DNA reads TGTGCCATCAGTGGGGCGGGTACTTGGGACGAGCAGTACTTC. It codes for CAISGAGTWDEQYF.